This T cell receptor beta chain was sequenced in a study of control samples from healthy donors and cancer patients. Using immunoSEQ multiplex PCR, the repertoire was profiled, and TCRdb retains in-frame clones only, with some absent. The sample consists of around 22,000 clones, more than 70% of them appearing once. CDR3 size: 19 residues. Germline V lookup: CDR1 SGHVS, CDR2 FNYEAQ. V was cut by 5 bases and J by 3 bases, with 25 bases left in between. The chain has TRBV7-6 and TRBJ2-2; D is uncertain. This clonotype originated in a man in his fifties or sixties with head and neck cancer. The sequenced material came from PBMCs. In DNA form, the CDR3 reads TGTGCCAGCAGCAGACGGATACCGGACGAACAGATTTACACCGGGGAGCTGTTTTTT. Protein product: CASSRRIPDEQIYTGELFF.